This note documents a single TCR beta chain sequence. The data are from a study of control samples from healthy donors and cancer patients. Germline trimming cut 0 bases from V and 6 bases from J; bases unmatched to any gene: 3. CDR1 KGHDR and CDR2 SFDVKD come from the germline V gene. There are 14 residues in the CDR3. The data were produced by immunoSEQ multiplex PCR, yet TCRdb's version contains in-frame clones alone and is incomplete. The data hold 100,000 to 150,000 clones, with more than 75% observed a single time. This chain links TRBV24-1 with TRBJ1-2; 7 bases agree with TRBD1. Specimen: blood. This TCR came from a man aged 30 to 45 in good health. This CDR3 is CATSDLQGGHGYTF. The DNA for the CDR3 is TGTGCCACCAGTGATTTGCAGGGGGGGCATGGCTACACCTTC.